Below, 27 T cell receptor beta chains from the same sample are listed, as sequenced in a study of T cell responses to AZD1222 COVID-19 vaccine. The assay was immunoSEQ multiplex PCR, and TCRdb's table has in-frame clones only and misses some. The sample holds 40,000 to 60,000 clones, 79% seen once. The sample here was peripheral blood, taken on day 0 of MenACWY control vaccination. The receptors derive from an adult in good health.

The J gene is TRBJ1-5, the V gene TRBV18, with TRBD1 as a possible D gene (6 bases). The CDR3 totals 16 residues. V shed 2 bases and J shed 2 bases, with 13 bases lying between them. Germline V CDR1 and CDR2: KGHSH, LQKENI. DNA of the CDR3: TGTGCCAGCTCACCAGGGAAGACAGGAGGCAATCAGCCCCAGCATTTT. As protein: CASSPGKTGGNQPQHF.

This clone appeared a single time. The J gene is TRBJ2-5, the V gene TRBV6-6; 7 nucleotides agree with TRBD2. Germline assignment: CDR1 MNHNY and CDR2 SVGAGI (reference sequence). CDR3 size: 16 residues. V lost 5 bases and J lost 4; bases outside the gene matches: 13. CDR3 sequence reads: CASSPLPAGTGETQYF. The CDR3 nucleotides are TGTGCCAGCAGTCCCCTCCCAGCGGGGACCGGAGAGACCCAGTACTTC.

The rearrangement uses TRBV19 and TRBJ2-7; D ambiguous. CDR1 and CDR2 from the germline V gene are LNHDA and SQIVND (reference sequence). The CDR3 spans 14 residues. The ends were cut back, 5 bases at V and 0 bases at J, with 11 bases in the middle. Here the CDR3 reads CASSPTVSSYEQYF. CDR3 nucleotides: TGTGCCAGTAGTCCTACAGTTAGCTCCTACGAGCAGTACTTC.

V is TRBV4-1 and J is TRBJ2-7, with TRBD2 matching 10 bases. J lost 3 bases, V lost 1 base, and 6 bases had no gene match. There are 16 residues in the CDR3. In germline, CDR1 is MGHRA, CDR2 YSYEKL. CDR3 sequence (DNA): TGCGCCAGCAGCCAAGGAGTAGCGGGAGGATTCTACGAGCAGTACTTC. This codes for CASSQGVAGGFYEQYF.

The V call is TRBV19, the J call TRBJ1-5; D gene unclear. Trimming removed 6 bases at V and 6 bases at J, with 12 bases between. This CDR3 region has 13 residues. Germline CDR1 and CDR2: LNHDA and SQIVND (reference sequence). The CDR3 region is CASSTGSPQPQHF. Written as DNA, the CDR3 is TGTGCCAGTAGCACCGGGAGCCCTCAGCCCCAGCATTTT.

This clone was recorded a few times. This chain joins TRBV27 and TRBJ1-5; 8 nucleotides line up with TRBD1. The CDR3 consists of 14 residues. V lost 5 bases to trimming and J lost 7 bases; unmatched junction nucleotides: 7. Germline V lookup: CDR1 MNHEY, CDR2 SMNVEV (reference sequence). CDR3 in amino acids: CASSGSTGAQPQHF. As DNA, the CDR3 is TGTGCCAGCAGTGGCTCGACAGGGGCCCAGCCCCAGCATTTT.

The chain is built from TRBV30 and TRBJ1-1; D perhaps matches TRBD1 (5 bases). Trimming stripped 4 bases from V and 4 bases from J, with 13 bases between. Germline-derived CDR1 and CDR2 are GTSNPN and SVGIG (reference sequence). The CDR3 has 13 amino acids. The CDR3 sequence is CAWNTGYGTEAFF. CDR3 coding DNA: TGTGCCTGGAATACAGGTTACGGCACTGAAGCTTTCTTT.

This chain joins TRBV5-4 and TRBJ1-6; 7 bases map to TRBD1. V dropped 0 bases and J dropped 8; count of bases not matched to a gene: 8. This CDR3 contains 16 residues. The V gene's germline CDR1 is SGHNT and CDR2 YYREEE (reference sequence). CDR3 DNA: TGTGCCAGCAGCTTGGTAGGGGGCCGTATGGATTCACCCCTCCACTTT. It translates to CASSLVGGRMDSPLHF.

V usage is TRBV7-9 and J usage is TRBJ1-6, with D unclear. This CDR3 has 13 amino acids. In germline, CDR1 is SEHNR, CDR2 FQNEAQ (reference sequence). CDR3 amino acids: CAGRGSYNSPLHF. Written as DNA, the CDR3 is TGTGCTGGACGGGGCTCCTATAATTCACCCCTCCACTTT.

V and J are TRBV6-6 and TRBJ2-1, with a weak D call TRBD2 (6 bases). V was pared by 0 bases and J by 9 bases, with 6 bases between. This CDR3 contains 12 residues. Germline loops: CDR1 MNHNY, CDR2 SVGAGI (reference sequence). The CDR3 spells CASSYSGGEQFF. The CDR3 nucleotides are TGTGCCAGCAGTTACTCGGGGGGTGAGCAGTTCTTC.

The CDR3 protein is CASSWPPLGMNTEAFF. The CDR3 bases are TGCGCCAGCAGCTGGCCTCCCCTAGGGATGAACACTGAAGCTTTCTTT. The chain couples TRBV5-1 to TRBJ1-1, with D unclear. V lost 3 bases, J lost 0 bases, and 15 bases lay in between. The CDR3 runs to 16 residues. Germline V gives CDR1 SGHRS, CDR2 YFSETQ. Full variable domain (missing parts from reference TRBV5-1 and TRBJ1-1): KAGVTQTPRYLIKTRGQQVTLSCSPISGHRSVSWYQQTPGQGLQFLFEYFSETQRNKGNFPGRFSGRQFSNSRSEMNVSTLELGDSALYLCASSWPPLGMNTEAFFGQGTRLTVV.

The V gene is TRBV18, the J gene TRBJ2-3, with TRBD2 matching 12 bases. CDR3 length: 16 residues. Trimming at V came to 1 base and at J to 6 bases, leaving 5 bases not matched to a gene. Germline CDR1 KGHSH, CDR2 LQKENI. The CDR3 sequence is CASSPQTSGGSDTQYF. In nucleotides, the CDR3 is TGTGCCAGCTCACCACAAACTAGCGGGGGGTCGGATACGCAGTATTTT.

CDR3 nucleotides: TGTGCCAGCAGTTTACGCGGCAGGGTGTCAGATACGCAGTATTTT. It translates to CASSLRGRVSDTQYF. This chain joins TRBV27 and TRBJ2-3; D is perhaps TRBD1 (5 bases). The CDR3 sequence is 15 residues long. Germline lookup yields CDR1 MNHEY and CDR2 SMNVEV (reference sequence). V lost 2 bases and J 4 bases, leaving 13 bases between the germline ends.

J is TRBJ1-5 and V is TRBV11-2; D perhaps matches TRBD1 (5 bases). The germline V gene encodes CDR1 SGHAT and CDR2 FQNNGV. This CDR3 is 16 amino acids long. Trimming removed 2 bases from V and 4 bases from J, with 15 bases in between. The CDR3 bases are TGTGCCAGCAGCTTATTTGGAGGGGCCTCGAATCAGCCCCAGCATTTT. Encoded protein: CASSLFGGASNQPQHF.

The V and J genes are TRBV3-1 (or the pseudogene TRBV3-2) and TRBJ2-5, with D perhaps TRBD1 (6 bases). The germline gives CDR1 LGHDT, CDR2 YNNKEL (reference sequence). V was trimmed by 0 bases and J by 4 bases, leaving 12 bases between them. The CDR3 covers 15 residues. The CDR3 protein is CASSQDLVGGETQYF. The CDR3 coding sequence is TGTGCCAGCAGCCAAGATCTGGTAGGGGGAGAGACCCAGTACTTC.

The chain carries TRBV2 and TRBJ2-1; the match to TRBD2 covers 11 bases. The V segment lost 6 bases and the J segment 9 bases; nucleotides outside the gene matches: 16. CDR1 is SNHLY and CDR2 is FYNNEI in the germline V gene. The CDR3 runs 17 residues. The CDR3 DNA follows: TGTGCCAGCAGGGAACTAGCGGGAGCCCAGAGTAATAGTGAGCAGTTCTTC. Residues: CASRELAGAQSNSEQFF.

The chain recombines TRBV28 with TRBJ2-5; no reliable D call. Trimming pared 1 base from V and 5 bases from J, leaving 5 bases between. This CDR3 has 12 amino acids. Germline values: CDR1 MDHEN, CDR2 SYDVKM. This CDR3 reads CASSLFGETQYF. The CDR3 DNA reads as TGTGCCAGCAGTTTATTCGGCGAGACCCAGTACTTC.

CDR3 DNA: TGTGCCAGTAGTATCGAACTCAGGGCCGCCCACGAGCAGTACTTC. Translated, it gives CASSIELRAAHEQYF. The V gene is TRBV19, the J gene TRBJ2-7, with a tentative D call TRBD1 (5 bases). V dropped 3 bases and J dropped 5 bases, with 17 bases sitting between them. The CDR3 sequence is 15 residues long. Germline CDR1 reads LNHDA; CDR2 reads SQIVND (reference sequence).

The chain employs TRBV5-5 and TRBJ2-1, with 7 bases lining up with TRBD2. Germline assignment: CDR1 SGHKS and CDR2 YYEKEE (reference sequence). This CDR3 contains 14 residues. The V segment lost 0 bases and the J segment 12 bases; nucleotides outside the gene matches: 9. The CDR3 protein is CASSLDGGGSWQFF. DNA for the CDR3: TGTGCCAGCAGCTTGGATGGGGGAGGGTCGTGGCAGTTCTTC.

The rearrangement links TRBV7-6 to TRBJ1-4, with a possible D match to TRBD1 (6 bases). CDR1 is SGHVS and CDR2 is FNYEAQ in the germline V gene. V lost 5 bases to trimming and J lost 2 bases, with 15 bases between them. This CDR3 is built from 16 residues. CDR3 coding DNA: TGTGCCAGCAGCGGAATTTTGGGGGGCACTAATGAAAAACTGTTTTTT. Its protein product is CASSGILGGTNEKLFF.

V gene TRBV11-2 combines with J gene TRBJ1-4; possibly TRBD1 for D (5 bases). Trimming left V 0 bases short and J 7 bases short, with 9 bases between. Per germline, CDR1 SGHAT and CDR2 FQNNGV. This CDR3 has 14 residues. CDR3: CASSLDQRGEKLFF. DNA for the CDR3: TGTGCCAGCAGCTTAGATCAGAGGGGTGAAAAACTGTTTTTT.

J is TRBJ1-2 and V is TRBV5-1; 8 positions match TRBD1. V trimming: 3 bases; J trimming: 4 bases; junction bases outside the gene matches: 5. Germline V lookup: CDR1 SGHRS, CDR2 YFSETQ. The CDR3 spans 14 residues. CDR3 in amino acids: CASSSGQGPYGYTF. Written as DNA, the CDR3 is TGCGCCAGCAGCTCCGGACAGGGACCCTATGGCTACACCTTC.

CDR3 nucleotide sequence: TGTGCCTGGGGACCGGGTGCAGAGACCCAGTACTTC. Translating gives CAWGPGAETQYF. The rearrangement links TRBV30 to TRBJ2-5, with D uncertain. The CDR3 runs to 12 residues. Germline-derived CDR1 and CDR2 are GTSNPN and SVGIG (reference sequence). Trimming took 5 bases from V and 4 from J, leaving 11 bases between them.

The rearrangement uses TRBV6-5 and TRBJ1-1, with unresolved D. Per germline, CDR1 MNHEY and CDR2 SVGAGI. Trimming pared 7 bases from V and 3 bases from J, leaving 15 bases between. The CDR3 runs to 14 residues. Here the CDR3 DNA reads TGTGCCAGCACTCCGAGGTGGGAAGACACTGAAGCTTTCTTT. It specifies CASTPRWEDTEAFF.

This clone appeared once. V gene TRBV6-1 combines with J gene TRBJ2-3; 10 nucleotides agree with TRBD2. The V gene end was trimmed by 1 base and the J gene end by 1 base; junction bases not matched to a gene: 2. From germline, CDR1 is MNHNS and CDR2 SASEGT. This CDR3 contains 16 residues. The CDR3 region is CASSEELAGGTDTQYF. The CDR3 bases are TGTGCCAGCAGTGAAGAGCTAGCGGGGGGCACAGATACGCAGTATTTT.

The chain combines TRBV6-2 or TRBV6-3 with TRBJ2-7; TRBD1 aligns across 8 bases. Trimming removed 5 bases from V and 9 bases from J; junction bases left unmatched: 12. The CDR3 sequence is 14 residues long. The germline V gene encodes CDR1 MNHEY and CDR2 SVGEGT. The CDR3 region is CASSAATGAPSQYV. The CDR3 DNA is TGTGCCAGCAGTGCTGCGACAGGGGCCCCTTCGCAGTACGTC.

The chain joins TRBV19 to TRBJ2-2; D ambiguous. Germline lookup yields CDR1 LNHDA and CDR2 SQIVND (reference sequence). CDR3 length: 14 amino acids. V shed 7 bases and J shed 4 bases, with 13 bases lying between them. CDR3 coding DNA: TGTGCCAGTAAGAGACAAGTGGGCACCGGGGAGCTGTTTTTT. Its translation is CASKRQVGTGELFF. The full variable domain, completed using reference TRBV19 and TRBJ2-2, is DGGITQSPKYLFRKEGQNVTLSCEQNLNHDAMYWYRQDPGQGLRLIYYSQIVNDFQKGDIAEGYSVSREKKESFPLTVTSAQKNPTAFYLCASKRQVGTGELFFGEGSRLTVL.